A single sample gave rise to the 21 T cell receptor beta chains below, sequenced in a study of beta chain features in type 1 diabetes. Findings and caveats of the study: Among all four CD4+ subsets, Type 1 diabetes patients had TCRB CDR3s that were moderately but significantly shorter.

The investigators reverse transcribed all of the isolated RNA, so they sequenced expressed TCRB transcripts. Profiling relied on immunoSEQ multiplex PCR, and the TCRdb table lists in-frame clones only, not all of them. The sample lists 200,000 to 300,000 clones, 20% occurring once. These receptors' targets are unknown. The specimen sequenced was naive CD4+ T cells from blood. The receptors were sampled from a woman aged 40 to 49 with type 1 diabetes.

The DNA for the CDR3 is TGTGCCATCAGTGGGGCAGGGGGAGACCAGCCCCAGCATTTT. Its translation: CAISGAGGDQPQHF. V and J are TRBV10-3 and TRBJ1-5; 7 nucleotides agree with TRBD1. CDR1 ENHRY and CDR2 SYGVKD come from the germline V gene. This CDR3 comprises 14 residues. The V and J ends lost 4 bases and 7 bases, in that order; junction bases with no gene match: 7.

The chain combines TRBV4-3 with TRBJ1-4, with 7 bases that match TRBD1. This CDR3 comprises 19 residues. Germline CDR1 LGHNA, CDR2 YSLEER. With 0 bases clipped from V and 8 bases from J, the junction kept 18 bases outside the gene matches. The CDR3: CASSQDWNRGTEPGEKLFF. CDR3 DNA sequence: TGCGCCAGCAGCCAAGATTGGAACAGGGGCACTGAACCGGGGGAAAAACTGTTTTTT.

This clone was seen only a few times. Written as DNA, the CDR3 is TGTGCCAGCAGTTACTCTTGGACAGGGCCGGGCTACGAGCAGTACTTC. Protein: CASSYSWTGPGYEQYF. J is TRBJ2-7 and V is TRBV6-5; 8 positions agree with TRBD1. Germline V gene data show CDR1 as MNHEY and CDR2 as SVGAGI. The CDR3 sequence is 16 residues long. With V trimmed by 0 bases and J by 3 bases, 7 bases remained unmatched.

A few counts support this clone. The rearrangement links TRBV9 to TRBJ2-1, with TRBD2 matching over 12 bases. Germline V gene lookup returns CDR1 SGDLS and CDR2 YYNGEE. There are 17 residues in the CDR3. J was trimmed by 2 bases and V by 0 bases; bases with no gene match: 3. This chain's CDR3 is CASSVGLAGGPYNEQFF. The CDR3 DNA follows: TGTGCCAGCAGCGTAGGGCTAGCGGGAGGGCCCTACAATGAGCAGTTCTTC.

This clone was seen a handful of times. The rearrangement joins TRBV4-2 to TRBJ1-1, with D hard to call. Germline CDR1 LGHNA, CDR2 YNFKEQ. Between the trimmed V and J ends, which lost 0 bases and 4 bases, there was a span of 6 bases. This CDR3 is 13 amino acids long. The CDR3 nucleotides are TGTGCCAGCAGCCAAGATAGAGGCACTGAAGCTTTCTTT. Translation: CASSQDRGTEAFF.

V is TRBV7-2 and J is TRBJ2-5, with 7 nucleotides matching TRBD1. Germline CDR1 and CDR2: SGHTA and FQGNSA. Losses at the gene ends were 6 bases for V and 2 bases for J; bases not matched to a gene: 6. There are 14 residues in the CDR3. The CDR3 here is CASRGPGQQETQYF. CDR3 DNA sequence: TGTGCCAGCAGGGGACCGGGACAGCAAGAGACCCAGTACTTC.

This chain connects TRBV5-8 to TRBJ2-3; TRBD2 matches 8 bases. Germline V gene data show CDR1 as SGHTS and CDR2 as YDEGEE. The CDR3 runs 15 residues. V shed 7 bases, J shed 3 bases, and the junction held 10 bases outside the gene matches. In DNA, the CDR3 is TGTGCCAGCGTAACCGGTGGGACTAGGACAGATACGCAGTATTTT. This sequence encodes CASVTGGTRTDTQYF. Using reference TRBV5-8 and TRBJ2-3 for the parts outside the CDR3, the full variable domain is EAGVTQSPTHLIKTRGQQATLRCSPISGHTSVYWYQQALGLGLQFLLWYDEGEERNRGNFPPRFSGRQFPNYSSELNVNALELEDSALYLCASVTGGTRTDTQYFGPGTRLTVL.

This clone has a handful of counts. The rearrangement joins TRBV30 to TRBJ1-5; 9 positions agree with TRBD1. CDR3 length: 18 residues. V dropped 1 base and J dropped 1; count of bases not matched to a gene: 11. Germline CDR1 reads GTSNPN; CDR2 reads SVGIG (reference sequence). In DNA form, the CDR3 reads TGTGCCTGGAGTGCCGGTTGGGGACAGGGAGGGAGCAATCAGCCCCAGCATTTT. It codes for CAWSAGWGQGGSNQPQHF.

CDR3 in amino acids: CASSGQGLGNTEAFF. As DNA, the CDR3 is TGCGCCAGCAGCGGACAGGGTTTGGGGAACACTGAAGCTTTCTTT. The chain has TRBV5-1 and TRBJ1-1, with TRBD1 matching over 8 bases. Trimming removed 4 bases from V and 1 base from J; junction bases left unmatched: 6. Per the germline V gene, CDR1 is SGHRS and CDR2 is YFSETQ. The CDR3 length is 15 residues.

J is TRBJ2-2 and V is TRBV7-3; possible D gene TRBD2, 5 bases. Germline CDR1 is SGHTA and CDR2 is FQGTGA. The CDR3 length is 13 residues. V was trimmed by 6 bases and J by 7 bases, leaving 12 bases between them. The CDR3 sequence is CASRLRVGGELFF. CDR3 bases: TGTGCCAGCAGGCTGAGGGTCGGCGGGGAGCTGTTTTTT.

This clone was counted only a few times. V usage is TRBV25-1 and J usage is TRBJ2-5; D perhaps matches TRBD2 (5 bases). CDR1 and CDR2 (germline): MGHDK, SYGVNS. The CDR3 consists of 14 residues. The germline V and J ends were trimmed by 6 bases and 5 bases, with 16 bases remaining between them. The CDR3: CASRPSRDEETQYF. As DNA, the CDR3 is TGTGCCAGCAGACCCTCGAGGGATGAGGAGACCCAGTACTTC.

V is TRBV4-1 and J is TRBJ2-3; no reliable D call. This CDR3 has 14 residues. Trimming left V 2 bases short and J 4 bases short, with 10 bases between. Germline V gene data show CDR1 as MGHRA and CDR2 as YSYEKL. The chain's CDR3 is CASSQNPLADTQYF. The CDR3, as DNA: TGCGCCAGCAGCCAAAACCCCCTAGCAGATACGCAGTATTTT.

The chain couples TRBV6-5 to TRBJ1-5; 7 nucleotides align to TRBD1. The length of the CDR3 is 14 residues. CDR1 and CDR2 from the germline V gene are MNHEY and SVGAGI. Losses at the gene ends were 6 bases for V and 4 bases for J; bases not matched to a gene: 6. CDR3 coding DNA: TGTGCCAGCAGAACCGTACAGGGGAATCAGCCCCAGCATTTT. Protein: CASRTVQGNQPQHF.

This clone was recorded a few times. The chain is built from TRBV18 and TRBJ1-5; tentatively, D is TRBD1 (6 bases). Trimming took 3 bases from V and 7 from J, leaving 13 bases between them. Germline V gene sequence: CDR1 KGHSH, CDR2 LQKENI. This CDR3 is 14 amino acids long. CDR3 residues: CASSPPGEGQPQHF. As DNA, the CDR3 is TGTGCCAGCTCACCTCCAGGGGAGGGGCAGCCCCAGCATTTT.

The rearrangement joins TRBV2 to TRBJ1-2; D remains unclear. Germline V gene data show CDR1 as SNHLY and CDR2 as FYNNEI. Trimming shortened V by 3 bases and J by 4 bases, and 9 bases separated the two germline ends. This CDR3 is built from 13 residues. For the CDR3, the DNA is TGTGCCAGCAGTGAGCAGGAACGCTATGGCTACACCTTC. Residues: CASSEQERYGYTF.

This clone was picked up a small number of times. Written as DNA, the CDR3 is TGTGCCAGCAGCTTAACGGGCCTAAACTACAATGAGCAGTTCTTC. This encodes CASSLTGLNYNEQFF. The chain links TRBV7-3 to TRBJ2-1; D is uncertain. Trimming cost V 0 bases and J 3 bases, with 9 bases left between them. This CDR3 comprises 15 residues. Germline CDR1 reads SGHTA; CDR2 reads FQGTGA.

This clone has more than one count but fewer than ten. The J gene is TRBJ2-7, the V gene TRBV14; D unresolved. Germline-derived CDR1 and CDR2 are SGHDN and FVKESK. The germline V and J ends were trimmed by 0 bases and 7 bases, with 10 bases remaining between them. The CDR3 has 13 amino acids. The CDR3 sequence: CASSQDLIGEQYF. The DNA of the CDR3 is TGTGCCAGCAGCCAAGATCTAATCGGTGAGCAGTACTTC.

The sample holds a few counts of this clone. The chain couples TRBV9 to TRBJ2-3, with D hard to call. The CDR3 covers 11 residues. V was cut by 7 bases and J by 8 bases, with 11 bases left in between. The V gene's germline CDR1 is SGDLS and CDR2 YYNGEE. The CDR3 DNA reads TGTGCCAGCTCTAACGGAGCTACGCAGTATTTT. This gives the protein CASSNGATQYF.

The CDR3 region is CASSPPGTLTYEQYF. In DNA, the CDR3 is TGTGCCAGCAGCCCCCCTGGGACTCTGACCTACGAGCAGTACTTC. V gene TRBV5-4 combines with J gene TRBJ2-7; D possibly corresponds to TRBD2 (6 bases). Germline CDR1 reads SGHNT; CDR2 reads YYREEE (reference sequence). The CDR3 spans 15 residues. Trimming removed 4 bases from V and 2 bases from J, with 16 bases in between.

V is TRBV30 and J is TRBJ2-1; 8 positions match TRBD2. Per germline, CDR1 GTSNPN and CDR2 SVGIG (reference sequence). Germline trimming cut 5 bases from V and 8 bases from J; bases unmatched to any gene: 8. The CDR3 has 13 residues. In DNA form, the CDR3 reads TGTGCCTGGTATAAGCGGGAGACCTATGAGCAGTTCTTC. It specifies CAWYKRETYEQFF.

V gene TRBV11-2 combines with J gene TRBJ2-3; TRBD2 might be the D (6 bases). This CDR3 has 16 residues. From germline, CDR1 is SGHAT and CDR2 FQNNGV. The V and J ends lost 1 base and 7 bases respectively, with 18 bases between them. CDR3 sequence (DNA): TGTGCCAGCAGCTTAGGCTGGGACTCCGGGCCCCATACGCAGTATTTT. It yields the protein CASSLGWDSGPHTQYF. The full variable domain, in which reference TRBV11-2 and TRBJ2-3 provide the parts outside the CDR3, is EAGVAQSPRYKIIEKRQSVAFWCNPISGHATLYWYQQILGQGPKLLIQFQNNGVVDDSQLPKDRFSAERLKGVDSTLKIQPAKLEDSAVYLCASSLGWDSGPHTQYFGPGTRLTVL.